The next 31 T cell receptor beta chains were all read from a single sample in a study of blood T cell repertoires in COVID-19. Some clones are missing from TCRdb's copy, which holds only in-frame ones; the method was immunoSEQ multiplex PCR. The table lists 200,000 to 250,000 clones, under 90% of them singletons. The specimen sequenced was peripheral blood. All receptors come from a man aged 55-75 years who had recovered from COVID-19.

The V call is TRBV11-1, the J call TRBJ1-2, with D maybe TRBD1 (6 bases). CDR1 is SGHAT and CDR2 is FQDESV in the germline V gene (reference sequence). V was pared by 4 bases and J by 7 bases, with 13 bases between. This CDR3 comprises 13 residues. CDR3 in amino acids: CASSSHRASGYTF. DNA for the CDR3: TGTGCCAGCAGCTCTCACAGGGCCTCTGGCTACACCTTC.

As regards this clone: This same CDR3 is encoded by further DNA sequences in the sample. The rearrangement joins TRBV7-8 to TRBJ2-1; possibly TRBD2 for D (5 bases). The V gene's germline CDR1 is SGHVS and CDR2 FQNEAQ. There are 16 residues in the CDR3. Trimming left V 3 bases short and J 0 bases short, with 12 bases between. CDR3 DNA: TGTGCCAGCAGCTTCAGCGGTTTGAGCTCCTACAATGAGCAGTTCTTC. This sequence encodes CASSFSGLSSYNEQFF.

This chain connects TRBV5-6 to TRBJ1-5; 8 positions match TRBD1. Germline V lookup: CDR1 SGHDT, CDR2 YYEEEE. The CDR3 covers 14 residues. The V gene end was trimmed by 10 bases and the J gene end by 4 bases; junction bases not matched to a gene: 10. CDR3 bases: TGTGCCTCCAGCCAGGGGGCAGGTAATCAGCCCCAGCATTTT. Protein product: CASSQGAGNQPQHF.

The gene calls are TRBV19 and TRBJ2-5, with D possibly being TRBD2 (6 bases). Germline V gene sequence: CDR1 LNHDA, CDR2 SQIVND (reference sequence). V was cut by 5 bases and J by 5 bases, with 18 bases left in between. The CDR3 extends over 15 amino acids. For the CDR3, the DNA is TGTGCCAGTAGTCCCTCAGCCGGGAGCTTCGAGACCCAGTACTTC. This codes for CASSPSAGSFETQYF.

V and J are TRBV13 and TRBJ1-1, with 9 positions matching TRBD1. V lost 5 bases to trimming and J lost 1 base; unmatched junction nucleotides: 2. Looked up from germline, CDR1 is PRHDT and CDR2 is FYEKMQ (reference sequence). The length of the CDR3 is 14 residues. DNA for the CDR3: TGTGCCAGCAGCCGGGGACAGGGGAACACTGAAGCTTTCTTT. Amino acids: CASSRGQGNTEAFF.

This chain links TRBV11-2 with TRBJ2-7; 8 positions agree with TRBD2. CDR3 length: 17 residues. The germline gives CDR1 SGHAT, CDR2 FQNNGV. Trimming removed 5 bases from V and 2 bases from J; junction bases left unmatched: 14. The CDR3 region is CASSTRALAGGTYEQYF. Here the CDR3 DNA reads TGTGCCAGCAGCACCAGGGCTCTAGCGGGTGGGACCTACGAGCAGTACTTC.

The sample holds a few counts of this clone. The V and J genes are TRBV6-5 and TRBJ2-1; D not certain. Germline loops: CDR1 MNHEY, CDR2 SVGAGI. Trimming took off 4 bases at V and 0 bases at J, with 10 bases between the two ends. The CDR3 contains 15 residues. The CDR3 DNA follows: TGTGCCAGCAGTTTGGTGAGGAGCTCCTACAATGAGCAGTTCTTC. Translating gives CASSLVRSSYNEQFF.

The V gene is TRBV24-1, the J gene TRBJ2-1; 7 bases fit TRBD2. CDR1 and CDR2 from the germline V gene are KGHDR and SFDVKD. The length of the CDR3 is 15 residues. J was trimmed by 10 bases and V by 3 bases; bases with no gene match: 11. For the CDR3, the DNA is TGTGCCACCAGTGATCCCGGGACTACTTCGGGCGAGCAGTTCTTC. Its protein is CATSDPGTTSGEQFF.

This chain uses TRBV6-2 or TRBV6-3 with TRBJ2-1, with D perhaps TRBD2 (5 bases). Germline values: CDR1 MNHEY, CDR2 SVGEGT. This CDR3 has 12 amino acids. V was pared by 2 bases and J by 10 bases, with 9 bases between. The CDR3 DNA sequence: TGTGCCAGCAGTTACCAGACTACCGAGCAGTTCTTC. Translating gives CASSYQTTEQFF.

Points on this clone: Distinct nucleotide sequences in the sample also encode this CDR3. The rearrangement joins TRBV5-1 to TRBJ2-3, with D uncertain. The V gene's germline CDR1 is SGHRS and CDR2 YFSETQ. Trimming stripped 2 bases from V and 5 bases from J, with 3 bases between. This CDR3 has 11 residues. The CDR3 protein is CASSFGDTQYF. CDR3 bases: TGCGCCAGCAGCTTCGGAGATACGCAGTATTTT.

The CDR3 region is CASNSVFGDVEKLFF. The CDR3 DNA reads TGTGCCAGCAATTCGGTCTTCGGGGATGTTGAAAAACTGTTTTTT. The V and J genes are TRBV2 and TRBJ1-4; D gene uncertain. CDR3 size: 15 residues. Trimming stripped 7 bases from V and 7 bases from J, with 19 bases between. Germline CDR1 SNHLY, CDR2 FYNNEI.

The chain is built from TRBV15 and TRBJ2-4, with TRBD1 identical over 9 bases. The V segment lost 2 bases and the J segment 9 bases; nucleotides outside the gene matches: 8. CDR1 is LNHNV, CDR2 YYDKDF, per germline (reference sequence). The CDR3 consists of 15 residues. CDR3 sequence: CATSRIGTGFFIQYF. The CDR3 bases are TGTGCCACCAGCAGAATTGGGACAGGGTTTTTCATTCAGTACTTC.

This clone was recorded a few times. This chain connects TRBV18 to TRBJ2-3, with D uncertain. There are 14 residues in the CDR3. Germline V CDR1 and CDR2: KGHSH, LQKENI. Trimming took 3 bases from V and 2 from J, leaving 9 bases between them. DNA for the CDR3: TGTGCCAGCTCACCGTCCCCCAACACAGATACGCAGTATTTT. Protein sequence: CASSPSPNTDTQYF.

V gene TRBV7-3 combines with J gene TRBJ2-6; a weak D match, TRBD1 (5 bases). V gave up 2 bases and J gave up 1 base, with 9 bases separating them. CDR1 and CDR2 (germline): SGHTA, FQGTGA. This CDR3 comprises 16 residues. This CDR3 reads CASSLAGKSGANVLTF. CDR3 sequence (DNA): TGTGCCAGCAGCTTAGCAGGGAAGTCTGGGGCCAACGTCCTGACTTTC.

In its sample, this clone was seen a few times. The gene calls are TRBV7-2 and TRBJ2-6; D remains ambiguous. Germline V gene data show CDR1 as SGHTA and CDR2 as FQGNSA. The CDR3 runs to 17 residues. Trimming stripped 5 bases from V and 0 bases from J, with 14 bases between. CDR3 sequence: CASSRSDSFSGANVLTF. CDR3 coding DNA: TGTGCCAGCAGCCGCAGTGATTCTTTCTCTGGGGCCAACGTCCTGACTTTC.

DNA for the CDR3: TGTGCTAGTGGGCATGACAGGGCTAGTGAGCAGTTCTTC. It specifies CASGHDRASEQFF. The rearrangement uses TRBV12-5 and TRBJ2-1; 7 nucleotides match TRBD1. The CDR3 covers 13 residues. Germline V gene data show CDR1 as LGHNT and CDR2 as FRNRAP. The junction had 8 bases not matched to a gene; V was cut back by 6 bases and J by 9 bases.

This chain links TRBV3-1 (or the pseudogene TRBV3-2) with TRBJ2-5; 10 positions agree with TRBD2. Germline V gene data show CDR1 as LGHDT and CDR2 as YNNKEL (reference sequence). The J segment lost 1 base and the V segment lost 0 bases, leaving 2 bases of the junction unmatched. The CDR3 runs 16 residues. CDR3 DNA: TGTGCCAGCAGCCAAGATTTAGCGGGGGGCCAAGAGACCCAGTACTTC. Amino acid sequence: CASSQDLAGGQETQYF.

J is TRBJ2-7 and V is TRBV29-1; 9 bases are shared with TRBD1. V shed 4 bases and J 4 bases; nucleotides not matched to a gene: 8. CDR3 length: 14 residues. The V gene's germline CDR1 is SQVTM and CDR2 ANQGSEA. The CDR3 DNA is TGCAGCGTTGTAGTGGACAGGGGTATTTACGAGCAGTACTTC. Residues: CSVVVDRGIYEQYF.

This chain links TRBV6-5 with TRBJ1-5; tentative D call: TRBD1 (5 bases). The germline V gene has CDR1 MNHEY and CDR2 SVGAGI. V was cut by 6 bases and J by 0 bases, with 12 bases left in between. This CDR3 region has 15 residues. CDR3 protein: CASRVGGNSNQPQHF. CDR3 nucleotides: TGTGCCAGCAGGGTCGGGGGAAATAGCAATCAGCCCCAGCATTTT.

The chain is built from TRBV24-1 and TRBJ2-1; TRBD1 might be the D (6 bases). The CDR3 length is 12 residues. Germline V gene sequence: CDR1 KGHDR, CDR2 SFDVKD. V was pared by 2 bases and J by 11 bases, with 9 bases between. The CDR3 sequence: CATSDSGTQQFF. CDR3 sequence (DNA): TGTGCCACCAGTGATTCTGGGACACAGCAGTTCTTC.

This clone was observed many times. This chain links TRBV6-2 or TRBV6-3 with TRBJ1-5, with no clear D. CDR3 length equals 14 residues. In germline, CDR1 is MNHEY, CDR2 SVGEGT. Deletions cut 2 bases from V and 11 bases from J, with 16 bases between. The CDR3 sequence: CASSYPAAGRAQHF. In DNA, the CDR3 is TGTGCCAGCAGTTACCCGGCCGCGGGGAGGGCCCAGCATTTT.

The chain uses TRBV19 and TRBJ1-1; TRBD1 matches 8 bases. Germline V gene lookup returns CDR1 LNHDA and CDR2 SQIVND (reference sequence). V dropped 5 bases and J dropped 4; count of bases not matched to a gene: 3. The CDR3 has 13 residues. The CDR3, as DNA: TGTGCCAGTAGTGTTGACAGGGGCACTGAAGCTTTCTTT. It translates to CASSVDRGTEAFF.

J is TRBJ2-1 and V is TRBV7-3; D is perhaps TRBD1 (7 bases). The CDR3 is 16 residues long. Germline CDR1 is SGHTA and CDR2 is FQGTGA. V was pared by 1 base and J by 3 bases, with 13 bases between. The DNA for the CDR3 is TGTGCCAGCAGCTTAATGGCTCAGGGGGGCTACAATGAGCAGTTCTTC. This translates into CASSLMAQGGYNEQFF. Together with reference TRBV7-3 and TRBJ2-1, the CDR3 gives the full variable domain: GAGVSQTPSNKVTEKGKYVELRCDPISGHTALYWYRQSLGQGPEFLIYFQGTGAADDSGLPNDRFFAVRPEGSVSTLKIQRTERGDSAVYLCASSLMAQGGYNEQFFGPGTRLTVL.

In this sample, this clone turned up a few times. The chain couples TRBV7-9 to TRBJ1-5; D gene uncertain. The CDR3 is 14 residues long. Trimming shortened V by 5 bases and J by 4 bases, and 12 bases separated the two germline ends. Germline values: CDR1 SEHNR, CDR2 FQNEAQ (reference sequence). CDR3 DNA sequence: TGTGCCAGCAGCCTGCCCGGTTTTAATCAGCCCCAGCATTTT. Translation gives CASSLPGFNQPQHF.

V gene TRBV3-1 (or the pseudogene TRBV3-2) combines with J gene TRBJ1-5, with D tentatively TRBD1 (6 bases). V lost 2 bases, J lost 7 bases, and 12 bases lay in between. This CDR3 has 14 amino acids. The germline V gene has CDR1 LGHDT and CDR2 YNNKEL (reference sequence). Here the CDR3 reads CASSQHGTGQPQHF. The CDR3 coding sequence is TGTGCCAGCAGCCAACACGGCACAGGGCAGCCCCAGCATTTT.

The chain joins TRBV9 to TRBJ2-2, with D perhaps matching TRBD1 (5 bases). V was cut by 3 bases and J by 1 base, with 7 bases left in between. From germline, CDR1 is SGDLS and CDR2 YYNGEE. CDR3 length: 14 residues. The CDR3 nucleotides read TGTGCCAGCAGCGAGGACATGAACACCGGGGAGCTGTTTTTT. Its protein is CASSEDMNTGELFF. The full variable domain, its missing parts supplied by reference TRBV9 and TRBJ2-2, is DSGVTQTPKHLITATGQRVTLRCSPRSGDLSVYWYQQSLDQGLQFLIQYYNGEERAKGNILERFSAQQFPDLHSELNLSSLELGDSALYFCASSEDMNTGELFFGEGSRLTVL.

CDR3 DNA sequence: TGTGCCTCCCGTCCGGGGGGGCGTAACACCGGGGAGCTGTTTTTT. This codes for CASRPGGRNTGELFF. This chain uses TRBV18 with TRBJ2-2; 8 bases are shared with TRBD2. Germline trimming cut 11 bases from V and 2 bases from J; bases unmatched to any gene: 10. The germline CDR1 and CDR2 sequences are KGHSH and LQKENI. CDR3 length equals 15 residues. Looking up the rest from reference TRBV18 and TRBJ2-2 gives the full variable domain: NAGVMQNPRHLVRRRGQEARLRCSPMKGHSHVYWYRQLPEEGLKFMVYLQKENIIDESGMPKERFSAEFPKEGPSILRIQQVVRGDSAAYFCASRPGGRNTGELFFGEGSRLTVL.

The V call is TRBV5-1, the J call TRBJ2-7; TRBD2 agrees at 12 bases. V shed 5 bases and J 4 bases; nucleotides not matched to a gene: 10. The CDR3 is made up of 16 amino acids. Looked up from germline, CDR1 is SGHRS and CDR2 is YFSETQ. DNA for the CDR3: TGCGCCAGCAGTTCCGAAACTAGCGGGGGGACGTACGAGCAGTACTTC. Translation: CASSSETSGGTYEQYF.

The CDR3 DNA follows: TGTGCCAGCAGCTTAGCGCTTGCGGTATACAATGAGCAGTTCTTC. Amino acid sequence: CASSLALAVYNEQFF. The chain combines TRBV7-2 with TRBJ2-1; unclear D gene. The CDR3 has 15 residues. Trimming pared 0 bases from V and 4 bases from J, leaving 10 bases between. CDR1 is SGHTA and CDR2 is FQGNSA in the germline V gene.

The chain's CDR3 is CASSQDLGPYNEQFF. DNA of the CDR3: TGTGCCAGCAGCCAAGATCTGGGCCCCTACAATGAGCAGTTCTTC. The V call is TRBV3-1 (or the pseudogene TRBV3-2), the J call TRBJ2-1; D gene unclear. Trimming stripped 0 bases from V and 2 bases from J, with 8 bases between. Germline CDR1 LGHDT, CDR2 YNNKEL (reference sequence). The CDR3 totals 15 residues.

Ten or more counts support this clone. V usage is TRBV11-1 and J usage is TRBJ2-1; 11 bases are a match to TRBD1. This CDR3 spans 16 amino acids. Germline CDR1 SGHAT, CDR2 FQDESV (reference sequence). Trimming cost V 2 bases and J 4 bases; bases outside gene matches: 4. The CDR3 DNA sequence: TGTGCCAGCAGCTTAACGGGGACAGGGGGTTACAATGAGCAGTTCTTC. Translation: CASSLTGTGGYNEQFF.